The 4 T cell receptor beta chains given below trace back to one sample, sequenced in a study of identical twins. A single record per CDR3 protein comes from TCRdb applying MiXCR to the 5' RACE reads. The data show about 240,000 distinct CDR3 sequences, about 10% seen once. Material for sequencing was memory T cells sorted from blood. The receptors here all came from a man aged 45 to 65 in good health.

This chain links TRBV6-5 with TRBJ2-3; D unresolved. Germline CDR1 reads MNHEY; CDR2 reads SVGAGI. V dropped 4 bases and J dropped 0 bases, with 8 bases sitting between them. CDR3 length: 14 amino acids. The chain's CDR3 is CASSSVESTDTQYF. DNA of the CDR3: TGTGCCAGCAGTTCTGTGGAGAGCACAGATACGCAGTATTTT.

In its sample, this clonotype was seen many times. CDR3 DNA sequence: TGCAGTGCTAGCTCCAAGGGACAGGGGTTCTACGAGCAGTACTTC. This encodes CSASSKGQGFYEQYF. V and J are TRBV20-1 and TRBJ2-7; 10 bases match TRBD1. J lost 3 bases, V lost 3 bases, and 8 bases had no gene match. Germline V gene data show CDR1 as DFQATT and CDR2 as SNEGSKA (reference sequence). This CDR3 has 15 residues.

The chain carries TRBV2 and TRBJ1-5; D is uncertain. The CDR3 extends over 15 amino acids. V was trimmed by 2 bases and J by 2 bases, leaving 10 bases between them. The germline gives CDR1 SNHLY, CDR2 FYNNEI. The CDR3 sequence is CASSELAGRNQPQHF. DNA of the CDR3: TGTGCCAGCAGTGAATTAGCAGGTCGCAATCAGCCCCAGCATTTT.

The chain couples TRBV20-1 to TRBJ1-5; D remains unclear. The germline V gene encodes CDR1 DFQATT and CDR2 SNEGSKA (reference sequence). V lost 5 bases, J lost 4 bases, and 18 bases lay in between. This CDR3 is 15 amino acids long. CDR3 residues: CSAWSGQVINQPQHF. For the CDR3, the DNA is TGCAGTGCTTGGAGCGGGCAGGTGATTAATCAGCCCCAGCATTTT.